This T cell receptor (beta chain) originates from a study of OX40 agonist ivuxolimab in advanced cancers. Findings and caveats of the study: More expanded clones were seen, on average, in CD8+ T cells than in CD4+. The work left the antigen specificity of expanded peripheral T cells undetermined.

Data came from immunoSEQ multiplex PCR; TCRdb stores just in-frame clones and leaves some out. This repertoire shows about 55,000 clones, approximately 86% found once; its top ten account for about an eighth. Autoimmune disease history or systemic immunosuppression disqualified patients. With respect to this clone: Its antigen is unknown.

The germline V gene has CDR1 MGHRA and CDR2 YSYEKL. V lost 3 bases to trimming and J lost 7 bases; unmatched junction nucleotides: 10. This CDR3 is 15 amino acids long. The sequences come from CD4+ or CD8+ T cells sorted from blood, collected in a trial of the OX40 agonist ivuxolimab. The chain uses TRBV4-1 and TRBJ2-7; TRBD1 aligns across 9 bases. The sequence derives from an adult with an advanced solid tumor such as melanoma, head and neck, liver or kidney cancer. The CDR3 spells CASSQGPGQGFEQYF. CDR3 nucleotides: TGCGCCAGCAGCCAGGGGCCGGGACAGGGCTTTGAGCAGTACTTC.